Below, 20 T cell receptor beta chains from the same sample are listed, as sequenced in a study. TCRdb recomputed calls from the 5' RACE reads with MiXCR, one row per CDR3 protein. In the table there are tens of thousands of distinct CDR3 sequences, about 25% of which are singletons. The sorted Tregs were CD4+CD25+CD127-/low cells. Source material: tumor-infiltrating Tregs sorted from the breast tumor. The source is a female donor with breast cancer.

The chain combines TRBV7-8 with TRBJ2-3; D is undetermined. This CDR3 comprises 13 residues. Looked up from germline, CDR1 is SGHVS and CDR2 is FQNEAQ. V shed 5 bases and J shed 0 bases, with 6 bases lying between them. This chain's CDR3 is CASSPPSTDTQYF. The CDR3 region has the DNA TGTGCCAGCAGCCCACCTAGCACAGATACGCAGTATTTT.

Many counts were recorded for this clonotype. The rearrangement uses TRBV10-3 and TRBJ2-7; perhaps D is TRBD1 or TRBD2 (5 bases each). The CDR3 is 12 amino acids. V lost 0 bases to trimming and J lost 6 bases, with 6 bases between them. The germline V gene has CDR1 ENHRY and CDR2 SYGVKD. CDR3 coding DNA: TGTGCCATCAGTGAGTCGAGGGGCGAGCAGTACTTC. It yields the protein CAISESRGEQYF.

This clonotype appeared many times. The chain couples TRBV4-1 to TRBJ2-7; the D is unclear. The ends were cut back, 5 bases at V and 6 bases at J, with 14 bases in the middle. The germline V gene encodes CDR1 MGHRA and CDR2 YSYEKL. The CDR3 is made up of 13 amino acids. As DNA, the CDR3 is TGCGCCAGCAGCGTAGGCATAGAACTCGAGCAGTACTTC. It codes for CASSVGIELEQYF.

The chain uses TRBV4-2 and TRBJ2-1, with 8 bases aligning to TRBD2. Germline CDR1 reads LGHNA; CDR2 reads YNFKEQ. The CDR3 has 16 amino acids. V lost 4 bases and J lost 3; bases outside the gene matches: 8. The CDR3 is CASSRSLAENYNEQFF. The CDR3 nucleotides read TGTGCCAGCAGCCGATCACTAGCGGAGAACTACAATGAGCAGTTCTTC.

The chain has TRBV6-2 or TRBV6-3 and TRBJ1-5; perhaps TRBD1 as D (6 bases). Germline lookup yields CDR1 MNHEY and CDR2 SVGEGT. The CDR3 spans 19 residues. V shed 5 bases and J shed 2 bases, with 25 bases lying between them. CDR3 sequence: CASSPRALGGAGGNQPQHF. For the CDR3, the DNA is TGTGCCAGCAGTCCCCGGGCCTTGGGGGGCGCAGGTGGCAATCAGCCCCAGCATTTT.

Comments on this clonotype: The junction shows a germline mismatch at one end, possibly a read error. The rearrangement uses TRBV6-1 and TRBJ2-7; possible D gene TRBD2, 6 bases. The V gene's germline CDR1 is MNHNS and CDR2 SASEGT. The CDR3 length is 14 residues. CDR3 amino acids: CASSEGDFRYEQYF. CDR3 nucleotides: TGTGCCAGCAGTGAGGGGGACTTTCGCTACGAGCAGTATTTC.

This clonotype was seen many times. The genes are TRBV21-1 and TRBJ1-1. TRBV21-1 represents a pseudogene. This CDR3 spans 11 amino acids. The CDR3 region is CASSKTTEAFF. The CDR3, as DNA: TGTGCCAGCAGCAAAACCACTGAAGCTTTCTTT.

This sequence joins TRBV27 and TRBJ2-1; D is possibly TRBD1 (5 bases). The V gene's germline CDR1 is MNHEY and CDR2 SMNVEV (reference sequence). V gave up 1 base and J gave up 0 bases, with 7 bases separating them. The CDR3 has 15 residues. The CDR3 spells CASSLFDSSYNEQFF. The CDR3 region has the DNA TGTGCCAGCAGTTTATTTGACAGCTCCTACAATGAGCAGTTCTTC.

Only a few counts were recorded for this clonotype. V and J are TRBV7-2 and TRBJ2-5, with D uncertain. Germline V lookup: CDR1 SGHTA, CDR2 FQGNSA. This CDR3 has 15 residues. V lost 5 bases to trimming and J lost 4 bases, with 17 bases between them. Here the CDR3 reads CASSPWVGLGETQYF. Here the CDR3 DNA reads TGTGCCAGCAGCCCCTGGGTAGGGCTGGGAGAGACCCAGTACTTC.

This clonotype appeared a few times. The chain links TRBV7-2 to TRBJ2-6, with D tentatively TRBD1 (6 bases). The CDR3 covers 15 residues. V dropped 5 bases and J dropped 6 bases, with 14 bases sitting between them. In germline, CDR1 is SGHTA, CDR2 FQGNSA. The CDR3 bases are TGTGCCAGCAGCCGCCGTGGGGGCCCGGCCAACGTCCTGACTTTC. This gives the protein CASSRRGGPANVLTF.

The rearrangement joins TRBV9 to TRBJ2-3; D remains ambiguous. Per germline, CDR1 SGDLS and CDR2 YYNGEE. The CDR3 has 14 amino acids. The germline V and J ends were trimmed by 4 bases and 4 bases, with 13 bases remaining between them. CDR3 DNA sequence: TGTGCCAGCAGCTCCGGCCCGATCGCAGATACGCAGTATTTT. It is translated as CASSSGPIADTQYF.

On this clonotype itself: The germline gene is not matched at one end of the junction; a read error may be the cause. The chain links TRBV7-3 to TRBJ2-1; a possible D gene is TRBD1 (6 bases). CDR3 size: 14 residues. CDR1 and CDR2 from the germline V gene are SGHTA and FQGTGA. CDR3 amino acids: CASSLGQQNNEPFF. Written as DNA, the CDR3 is TGTGCCAGCAGCTTAGGACAGCAAAACAATGAGCCGTTCTTC.

Notes on this clonotype: A read error may produce the germline difference seen at one junction end. The chain is built from TRBV4-3 and TRBJ2-7; D not resolved. The CDR3 extends over 15 amino acids. Germline V lookup: CDR1 LGHNA, CDR2 YSLEER. The CDR3 DNA follows: TGCGCCAGCAGCCAAGGTGACTCCTACACCTACAAGCAGCACTTC. Encoded protein: CASSQGDSYTYKQHF.

This clonotype appeared many times. The chain joins TRBV28 to TRBJ2-6; no clear D. Trimming took off 1 base at V and 3 bases at J, with 1 base between the two ends. Germline V gene sequence: CDR1 MDHEN, CDR2 SYDVKM. CDR3 length: 13 amino acids. The CDR3 sequence: CASSLFGANVLTF. The CDR3 region has the DNA TGTGCCAGCAGTTTATTTGGGGCCAACGTCCTGACTTTC.

The chain links TRBV9 to TRBJ2-7; D might be TRBD2 (5 bases). The V gene's germline CDR1 is SGDLS and CDR2 YYNGEE. V dropped 0 bases and J dropped 2 bases, with 12 bases sitting between them. The CDR3 has 15 residues. CDR3 in amino acids: CASSVATGEAYEQYF. The CDR3 nucleotides read TGTGCCAGCAGCGTAGCTACCGGGGAAGCCTACGAGCAGTACTTC.

This clonotype was seen a few times. This sequence joins TRBV4-3 and TRBJ2-1; unclear D gene. Germline assignment: CDR1 LGHNA and CDR2 YSLEER. V was pared by 0 bases and J by 15 bases, with 18 bases between. This CDR3 has 14 amino acids. In DNA, the CDR3 is TGCGCCAGCAGCCAAGAGGTTAGGGCTAGTCTTCTGTTCTTC. It is translated as CASSQEVRASLLFF.

This chain joins TRBV7-9 and TRBJ1-3; 9 nucleotides align to TRBD1. V was clipped by 4 bases and J by 1 base; unmatched bases: 8. The CDR3 has 17 amino acids. Germline V gene data show CDR1 as SEHNR and CDR2 as FQNEAQ (reference sequence). The CDR3 here is CASSSEDRGASGNTIYF. As DNA, the CDR3 is TGTGCCAGCAGCTCAGAGGACAGGGGAGCTTCTGGAAACACCATATATTTT.

In this sample, this clonotype turned up many times. Here the CDR3 DNA reads TGCAGTGCGCACAAAGGTGGGGGTTCCGGCGACGAGCAGTACTTC. Protein sequence: CSAHKGGGSGDEQYF. The chain couples TRBV20-1 to TRBJ2-7; D could derive from TRBD1 or TRBD2 (5 bases each). Trimming left V 6 bases short and J 5 bases short, with 23 bases between. The germline gives CDR1 DFQATT, CDR2 SNEGSKA (reference sequence). CDR3 size: 15 residues.

Comment on this clonotype: This may come from a read error, since a much larger clone is one base off. The chain is built from TRBV4-2 and TRBJ1-2; D gene ambiguous. The germline V gene encodes CDR1 LGHNA and CDR2 YNFKEQ. This CDR3 is 14 amino acids long. CDR3 region: CASSQVKQNYAYTF. CDR3 bases: TGTGCCAGCAGCCAAGTAAAACAGAACTATGCCTACACCTTC.

The sample holds many counts of this clonotype. The chain uses TRBV4-2 and TRBJ1-5, with D uncertain. V was cut by 0 bases and J by 5 bases, with 11 bases left in between. Germline V gives CDR1 LGHNA, CDR2 YNFKEQ. The CDR3 spans 15 residues. CDR3 DNA sequence: TGTGCCAGCAGCCAAGATACAGCCGCCGATCAGCCCCAGCATTTT. Its translation is CASSQDTAADQPQHF.